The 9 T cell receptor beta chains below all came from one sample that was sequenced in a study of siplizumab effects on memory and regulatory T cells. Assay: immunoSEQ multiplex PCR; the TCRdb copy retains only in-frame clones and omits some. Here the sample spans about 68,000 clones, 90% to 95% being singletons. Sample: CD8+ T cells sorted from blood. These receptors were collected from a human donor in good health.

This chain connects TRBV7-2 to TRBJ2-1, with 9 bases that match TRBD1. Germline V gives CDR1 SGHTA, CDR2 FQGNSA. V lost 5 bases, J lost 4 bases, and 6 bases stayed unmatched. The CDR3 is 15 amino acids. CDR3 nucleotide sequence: TGTGCCAGCAGCCTCCTGACAGGGGGGTACAATGAGCAGTTCTTC. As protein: CASSLLTGGYNEQFF.

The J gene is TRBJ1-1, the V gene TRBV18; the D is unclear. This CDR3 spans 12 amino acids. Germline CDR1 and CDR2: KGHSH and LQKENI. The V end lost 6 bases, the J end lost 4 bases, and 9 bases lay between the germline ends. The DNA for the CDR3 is TGTGCCAGCTCGCCAATGGGCACTGAAGCTTTCTTT. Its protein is CASSPMGTEAFF. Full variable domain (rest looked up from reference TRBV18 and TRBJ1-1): NAGVMQNPRHLVRRRGQEARLRCSPMKGHSHVYWYRQLPEEGLKFMVYLQKENIIDESGMPKERFSAEFPKEGPSILRIQQVVRGDSAAYFCASSPMGTEAFFGQGTRLTVV.

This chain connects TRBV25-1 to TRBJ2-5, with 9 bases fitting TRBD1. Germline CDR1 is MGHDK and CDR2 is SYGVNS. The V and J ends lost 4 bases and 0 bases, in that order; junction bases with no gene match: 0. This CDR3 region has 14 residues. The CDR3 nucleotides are TGTGCCAGCAGTGGGACAGGGGACCAAGAGACCCAGTACTTC. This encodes CASSGTGDQETQYF.

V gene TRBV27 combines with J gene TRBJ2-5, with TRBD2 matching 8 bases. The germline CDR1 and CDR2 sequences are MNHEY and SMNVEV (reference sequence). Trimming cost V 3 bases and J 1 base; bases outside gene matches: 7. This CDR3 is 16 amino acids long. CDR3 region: CASSFGGAPSQETQYF. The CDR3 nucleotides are TGTGCCAGCAGTTTCGGGGGGGCCCCGAGCCAAGAGACCCAGTACTTC.

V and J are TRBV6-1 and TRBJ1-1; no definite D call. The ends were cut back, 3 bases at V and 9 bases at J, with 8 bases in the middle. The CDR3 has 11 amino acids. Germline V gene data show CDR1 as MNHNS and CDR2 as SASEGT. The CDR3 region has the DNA TGTGCCAGCAGTGATCTGGGTAAAGCTTTCTTT. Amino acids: CASSDLGKAFF.

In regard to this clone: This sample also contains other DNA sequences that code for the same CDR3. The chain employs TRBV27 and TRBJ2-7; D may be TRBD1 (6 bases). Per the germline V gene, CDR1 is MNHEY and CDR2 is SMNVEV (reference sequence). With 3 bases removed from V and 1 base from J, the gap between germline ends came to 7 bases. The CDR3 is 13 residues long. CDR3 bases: TGTGCCAGCAGTTTGACAGGATCCTACGAGCAGTACTTC. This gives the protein CASSLTGSYEQYF.

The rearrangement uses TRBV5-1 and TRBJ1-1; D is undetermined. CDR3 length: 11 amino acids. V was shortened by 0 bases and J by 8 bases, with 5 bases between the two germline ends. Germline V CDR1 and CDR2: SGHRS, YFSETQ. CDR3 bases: TGCGCCAGCAGCTTGGGTTTGGAAGCTTTCTTT. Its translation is CASSLGLEAFF.

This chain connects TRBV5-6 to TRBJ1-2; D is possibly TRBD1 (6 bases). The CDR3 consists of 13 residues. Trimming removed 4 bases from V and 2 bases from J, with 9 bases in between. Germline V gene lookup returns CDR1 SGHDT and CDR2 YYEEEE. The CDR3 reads CASSRTANYGYTF. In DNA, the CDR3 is TGTGCCAGCAGCCGGACAGCAAACTATGGCTACACCTTC.

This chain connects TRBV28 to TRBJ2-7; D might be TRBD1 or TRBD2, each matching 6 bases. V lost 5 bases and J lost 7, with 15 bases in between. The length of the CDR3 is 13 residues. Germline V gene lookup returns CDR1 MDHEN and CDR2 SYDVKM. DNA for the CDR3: TGTGCCAGCAGTCCGGCACAGGGAGGAGAGCAGTACTTC. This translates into CASSPAQGGEQYF.